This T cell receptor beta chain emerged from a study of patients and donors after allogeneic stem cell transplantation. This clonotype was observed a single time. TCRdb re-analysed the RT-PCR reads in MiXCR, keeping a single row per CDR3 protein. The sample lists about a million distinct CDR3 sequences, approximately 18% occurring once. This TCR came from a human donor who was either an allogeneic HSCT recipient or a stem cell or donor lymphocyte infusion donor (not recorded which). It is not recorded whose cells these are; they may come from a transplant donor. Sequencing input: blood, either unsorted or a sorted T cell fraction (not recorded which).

The CDR3 spells CASSSPPWEFDTEAFF. The CDR3 region has the DNA TGTGCCAGCAGTTCCCCCCCGTGGGAGTTTGACACTGAAGCTTTCTTT. The chain combines TRBV12-3 or TRBV12-4 with TRBJ1-1; D is undetermined. There are 16 residues in the CDR3. V dropped 4 bases and J dropped 3 bases, with 18 bases sitting between them.